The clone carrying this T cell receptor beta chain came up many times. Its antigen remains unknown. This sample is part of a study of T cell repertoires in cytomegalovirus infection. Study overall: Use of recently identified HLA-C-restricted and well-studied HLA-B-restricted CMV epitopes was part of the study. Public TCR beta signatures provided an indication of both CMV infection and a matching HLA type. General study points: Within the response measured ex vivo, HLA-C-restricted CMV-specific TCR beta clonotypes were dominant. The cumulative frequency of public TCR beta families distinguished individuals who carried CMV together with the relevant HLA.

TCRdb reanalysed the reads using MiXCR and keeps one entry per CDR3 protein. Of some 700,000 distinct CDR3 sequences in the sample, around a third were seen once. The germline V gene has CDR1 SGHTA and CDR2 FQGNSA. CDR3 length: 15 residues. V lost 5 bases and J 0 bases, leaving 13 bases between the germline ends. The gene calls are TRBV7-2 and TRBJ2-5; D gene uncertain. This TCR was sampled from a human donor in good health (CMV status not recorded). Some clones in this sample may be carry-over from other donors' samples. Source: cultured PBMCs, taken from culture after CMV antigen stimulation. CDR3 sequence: CASSPAAVHQETQYF. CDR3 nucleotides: TGTGCCAGCAGCCCTGCCGCGGTTCACCAAGAGACCCAGTACTTC.